This TCR beta chain was observed in a study of T cell repertoires in cytomegalovirus infection (dated by TCRdb to 2018 to 2020). About the study as a whole: Donor HLA type was relevant to the analysis, because carriage of CMV infection together with the matching HLA type was indicated by public TCR beta signatures.

This clonotype was seen more than once but under ten times. No antigen is known for it. The sample holds no much larger clone one base away, and base qualities are not on file. The sequencer was an Illumina HiSeq 1500. TCRdb reran the public reads through fastp at Q25 and MiXCR, keeping productive beta chains. Under each unique CDR3 protein, matching rows form one entry showing the most common genes and DNA. The sample profile shows about 190,000 distinct CDR3 sequences; about 28% of them were found once. Clones ranked in the top ten supply approximately 31% of the sample. The CDR3 has 14 amino acids, counting the end cysteine and phenylalanine. The only DNA kept is the CDR3, 42 bases in frame from the first base. V is clipped by 2 bases and J by 6 bases, and the sequence between their germline boundaries is 10 bases long. According to the germline V gene, CDR1 reads SGHTA and CDR2 reads FQGNSA. Results and caveats for the whole study, not just this receptor: The ex vivo response was dominated by HLA-C-restricted CMV-specific TCR beta clonotypes, which also provided the single most frequent clonotype in two of eight donors. Cumulative frequency of public TCR beta family members discriminated carriers of CMV infection plus the relevant HLA type in this cohort and an independent 352-donor cohort.

The sequencing sample was made of PBMCs. The origin of this receptor is a human donor in good health (CMV status not recorded). Some clones in this sample may be carry-over from other donors' samples. The sequence joins TRBV7-2 to TRBJ2-2; TRBD2 could be the D gene, as 6 bases match. DNA sequence: TGTGCCAGCAGCTTACGGGCGGGGCCCGGGGAGCTGTTTTTT. Its amino acids are CASSLRAGPGELFF.